Following are 15 T cell receptor beta chains from one sample sequenced in a study of blood T cell repertoires in COVID-19. Clones were sequenced by immunoSEQ multiplex PCR, and TCRdb holds only the in-frame ones, with some missing. The repertoire holds approximately 210,000 clones, approximately 94% seen once, with 0.6% to 0.9% in the top ten. The sample comprised peripheral blood. The receptor source for this set is a man aged 25 to 40 with COVID-19, enrolled during active disease.

V and J are TRBV18 and TRBJ2-1, with D perhaps matching TRBD2 (7 bases). Germline CDR1 and CDR2: KGHSH and LQKENI. Trimming stripped 1 base from V and 3 bases from J, with 16 bases between. The length of the CDR3 is 17 residues. In DNA, the CDR3 is TGTGCCAGCTCACCACGGCGCGTAAGGGGGGGCTACAATGAGCAGTTCTTC. This codes for CASSPRRVRGGYNEQFF. The full variable domain, its missing parts supplied by reference TRBV18 and TRBJ2-1, is NAGVMQNPRHLVRRRGQEARLRCSPMKGHSHVYWYRQLPEEGLKFMVYLQKENIIDESGMPKERFSAEFPKEGPSILRIQQVVRGDSAAYFCASSPRRVRGGYNEQFFGPGTRLTVL.

This chain connects TRBV9 to TRBJ1-6; the D gene is possibly TRBD1 (6 bases). Per the germline V gene, CDR1 is SGDLS and CDR2 is YYNGEE. CDR3 length: 15 residues. Trimming cost V 3 bases and J 9 bases, with 16 bases left between them. CDR3 sequence (DNA): TGTGCCAGCAGCGCGTCGGGGGGCTGGGGTTCACCCCTCCACTTT. Translated, it gives CASSASGGWGSPLHF.

CDR3 sequence: CASSQTNSGGWETQYF. In DNA, the CDR3 is TGTGCCAGCAGCCAGACCAATAGCGGGGGGTGGGAGACCCAGTACTTC. This chain joins TRBV7-6 and TRBJ2-5, with 10 positions matching TRBD2. Germline V CDR1 and CDR2: SGHVS, FNYEAQ. There are 16 residues in the CDR3. Trimming took 5 bases from V and 5 from J; bases not matched to a gene: 11.

The V gene is TRBV27, the J gene TRBJ1-6; tentatively, D is TRBD1 (6 bases). Germline CDR1 MNHEY, CDR2 SMNVEV (reference sequence). The CDR3 spans 14 residues. Between the trimmed V and J ends, which lost 5 bases and 9 bases, there was a span of 14 bases. CDR3 sequence: CASSPHGQFSPLHF. In DNA form, the CDR3 reads TGTGCCAGCAGTCCCCACGGACAGTTTTCACCCCTCCACTTT.

This chain connects TRBV19 to TRBJ1-5; TRBD1 matches at 7 bases. The length of the CDR3 is 15 residues. Germline lookup yields CDR1 LNHDA and CDR2 SQIVND (reference sequence). V shed 5 bases and J 5 bases; nucleotides not matched to a gene: 9. CDR3 sequence: CASSFSQGGYQPQHF. In DNA, the CDR3 is TGTGCCAGTAGTTTCAGCCAGGGGGGATATCAGCCCCAGCATTTT.

The chain joins TRBV27 to TRBJ1-4; a weak D match, TRBD1 (5 bases). The CDR3 spans 14 residues. Germline V gene data show CDR1 as MNHEY and CDR2 as SMNVEV (reference sequence). Trimming shortened V by 8 bases and J by 2 bases, and 12 bases separated the two germline ends. This CDR3 is CASRQGGTNEKLFF. The CDR3 nucleotides read TGTGCCAGCCGTCAGGGAGGTACTAATGAAAAACTGTTTTTT.

J is TRBJ1-5 and V is TRBV6-2 or TRBV6-3; unclear D gene. Trimming removed 2 bases at V and 2 bases at J, with 7 bases between. CDR1 is MNHEY and CDR2 is SVGEGT in the germline V gene. The CDR3 runs 14 residues. The CDR3 bases are TGTGCCAGCAGTTACCCGGGTGGCAATCAGCCCCAGCATTTT. Protein sequence: CASSYPGGNQPQHF.

Only one count was recorded for this clone. The chain carries TRBV3-1 (or the pseudogene TRBV3-2) and TRBJ2-1; no firm D call. The length of the CDR3 is 13 residues. Trimming removed 3 bases at V and 10 bases at J, with 13 bases between. Germline V gene sequence: CDR1 LGHDT, CDR2 YNNKEL (reference sequence). The CDR3 DNA reads TGTGCCAGCAGCCAGAGTCCGGCGAGGGAGCAGTTCTTC. Translated, it gives CASSQSPAREQFF.

The CDR3 DNA follows: TGTGCCAGCCAGGAACTAAACAGGGATAGTACTGAAGCTTTCTTT. Translation: CASQELNRDSTEAFF. The rearrangement links TRBV19 to TRBJ1-1, with D perhaps matching TRBD1 (6 bases). Germline CDR1 and CDR2: LNHDA and SQIVND (reference sequence). Between the trimmed V and J ends, which lost 9 bases and 5 bases, there was a span of 22 bases. CDR3 length: 15 residues.

The genes are TRBV19 and TRBJ1-3; D unresolved. Trimming removed 8 bases from V and 4 bases from J, with 21 bases in between. Germline values: CDR1 LNHDA, CDR2 SQIVND (reference sequence). The length of the CDR3 is 16 residues. CDR3 sequence: CASAPAGTNGGNTIYF. CDR3 bases: TGTGCCAGTGCCCCGGCGGGTACAAACGGCGGAAACACCATATATTTT.

This clone has only one observation. V usage is TRBV2 and J usage is TRBJ2-3; 13 bases fit TRBD2. CDR3 size: 15 residues. V lost 10 bases, J lost 6 bases, and 10 bases stayed unmatched. In germline, CDR1 is SNHLY, CDR2 FYNNEI. DNA of the CDR3: TGTGCCAACGGAAGGACTAGCGGGGGAAGTGATACGCAGTATTTT. It translates to CANGRTSGGSDTQYF.

This sequence joins TRBV5-6 and TRBJ1-6; tentative D call: TRBD1 (6 bases). Between the trimmed V and J ends, which lost 3 bases and 4 bases, there was a span of 11 bases. Germline-derived CDR1 and CDR2 are SGHDT and YYEEEE. This CDR3 is built from 15 residues. CDR3 loop: CASSSNGQYNSPLHF. In DNA, the CDR3 is TGTGCCAGCAGCTCGAACGGACAGTATAATTCACCCCTCCACTTT. Full variable domain (remainder filled in from reference TRBV5-6 and TRBJ1-6): DAGVTQSPTHLIKTRGQQVTLRCSPKSGHDTVSWYQQALGQGPQFIFQYYEEEERQRGNFPDRFSGHQFPNYSSELNVNALLLGDSALYLCASSSNGQYNSPLHFGNGTRLTVT.

The gene calls are TRBV5-1 and TRBJ2-7, with D possibly being TRBD1 (7 bases). In germline, CDR1 is SGHRS, CDR2 YFSETQ. Between the trimmed V and J ends, which lost 2 bases and 5 bases, there was a span of 14 bases. The CDR3 covers 14 residues. The CDR3 sequence: CASSFRQGGHEQYF. CDR3 coding DNA: TGCGCCAGCAGCTTTCGACAGGGAGGCCACGAGCAGTACTTC.

V gene TRBV2 combines with J gene TRBJ1-4; maybe TRBD1 (6 bases). V gave up 8 bases and J gave up 5 bases, with 12 bases separating them. This CDR3 has 13 amino acids. Germline V CDR1 and CDR2: SNHLY, FYNNEI. CDR3 in DNA: TGTGCCAGCTTGAGTCAGGGGAATGAAAAACTGTTTTTT. This codes for CASLSQGNEKLFF.

The rearrangement uses TRBV7-9 and TRBJ2-3, with TRBD1 matching 10 bases. The CDR3 spans 15 residues. The germline V gene has CDR1 SEHNR and CDR2 FQNEAQ (reference sequence). Germline trimming cut 5 bases from V and 5 bases from J; bases unmatched to any gene: 7. CDR3 DNA sequence: TGTGCCAGCAGCCTCCGACAGGGGGCCGGAGATACGCAGTATTTT. Its protein is CASSLRQGAGDTQYF.